This T cell receptor (beta chain) was sequenced during a study of control samples from healthy donors and cancer patients. V shed 2 bases, J shed 2 bases, and the junction held 4 bases outside the gene matches. The CDR3 is 15 residues long. Germline V gene sequence: CDR1 MNHEY, CDR2 SVGAGI. Sequencing was performed with immunoSEQ multiplex PCR; in TCRdb, only in-frame clones are kept and a portion is missing. The sample records 150,000 to 200,000 clones, under 95% being singletons. The gene calls are TRBV6-5 and TRBJ2-7; 9 nucleotides line up with TRBD1. Sequencing was done on a sample of blood. This TCR came from a woman between 18 and 30 years old in good health. The CDR3 coding sequence is TGTGCCAGCAGTTACAGGGACAGGGAACCCTACGAGCAGTACTTC. Translating gives CASSYRDREPYEQYF.